The 7 T cell receptor beta chains presented below share a single source sample, sequenced in a study of cytotoxic CD8 clonotypes in ibrutinib-treated CLL. TCRdb keeps only in-frame clones here, not all; method: immunoSEQ multiplex PCR. In the table there are about 92,000 clones, 60% to 80% of which are singletons. The sample consisted of PBMCs, taken after 24 months of ibrutinib treatment. Source of these receptors: a human donor with chronic lymphocytic leukemia.

This chain's CDR3 is CASSIPGQGRYEQYF. CDR3 bases: TGTGCCAGCAGTATACCGGGACAGGGGAGGTACGAGCAGTACTTC. V gene TRBV28 combines with J gene TRBJ2-7; 10 bases align to TRBD1. CDR1 and CDR2 from the germline V gene are MDHEN and SYDVKM. Trimming at V came to 5 bases and at J to 4 bases, leaving 8 bases not matched to a gene. The CDR3 totals 15 residues.

The chain recombines TRBV11-2 with TRBJ2-7, with 10 positions matching TRBD2. V lost 6 bases to trimming and J lost 0 bases; unmatched junction nucleotides: 5. The length of the CDR3 is 15 residues. The germline V gene encodes CDR1 SGHAT and CDR2 FQNNGV. The chain's CDR3 is CASRRLAGLSYEQYF. CDR3 DNA: TGTGCCAGCAGAAGACTAGCGGGCCTCTCCTACGAGCAGTACTTC.

V gene TRBV9 combines with J gene TRBJ2-1, with D unresolved. The CDR3 covers 14 residues. Looked up from germline, CDR1 is SGDLS and CDR2 is YYNGEE. Trimming pared 3 bases from V and 4 bases from J, leaving 11 bases between. The CDR3 DNA reads TGTGCCAGCAGCGAGACGGAGACGTACAATGAGCAGTTCTTC. The encoded protein is CASSETETYNEQFF. Supplemented by reference TRBV9 and TRBJ2-1, the full variable domain reads DSGVTQTPKHLITATGQRVTLRCSPRSGDLSVYWYQQSLDQGLQFLIQYYNGEERAKGNILERFSAQQFPDLHSELNLSSLELGDSALYFCASSETETYNEQFFGPGTRLTVL.

This chain uses TRBV20-1 with TRBJ2-7, with D possibly matching TRBD2 (5 bases). The CDR3 extends over 11 amino acids. CDR1 and CDR2 from the germline V gene are DFQATT and SNEGSKA (reference sequence). V was clipped by 6 bases and J by 11 bases, with 17 bases between them. The CDR3 sequence: CSANRRTGKYF. CDR3 nucleotides: TGCAGTGCCAACAGACGTACCGGGAAGTACTTC.

Here the CDR3 DNA reads TGTGCCAGCAGTTTAAAGCGACCCCGGGGGGTTACATCTAGCACAGATACGCAGTATTTT. Translating gives CASSLKRPRGVTSSTDTQYF. J is TRBJ2-3 and V is TRBV27; 7 bases are shared with TRBD2. CDR3 length: 20 amino acids. Germline values: CDR1 MNHEY, CDR2 SMNVEV (reference sequence). J gave up 0 bases and V 2 bases, and 17 bases lay outside the gene matches.

The gene calls are TRBV10-3 and TRBJ2-1, with 12 bases that match TRBD2. The V gene's germline CDR1 is ENHRY and CDR2 SYGVKD. V was pared by 5 bases and J by 3 bases, with 5 bases of the junction left unmatched. The CDR3 extends over 16 amino acids. The CDR3 DNA follows: TGTGCCATCAGTCCTCTAGCGGGAGGGCTCTACAATGAGCAGTTCTTC. Its protein product is CAISPLAGGLYNEQFF.

The rearrangement joins TRBV18 to TRBJ2-7; D call uncertain. The V gene lost 0 bases and the J gene lost 0 bases, with 9 bases spanning the gap. Germline CDR1 is KGHSH and CDR2 is LQKENI. CDR3 size: 15 residues. The CDR3 DNA reads TGTGCCAGCTCACCACCGGGGATAGCCTCCTACGAGCAGTACTTC. Translated: CASSPPGIASYEQYF.